A single sample gave rise to the 30 T cell receptor beta chains below, sequenced in a study of cytotoxic CD8 clonotypes in ibrutinib-treated CLL. Sequenced by immunoSEQ multiplex PCR; TCRdb stores in-frame clones only, minus some. The table has about 92,000 clones, over 60% seen once. Sequences were derived from PBMCs, sampled after 24 months of ibrutinib treatment. Receptors were obtained from a human donor with chronic lymphocytic leukemia.

This clone was observed once. The chain carries TRBV7-9 and TRBJ2-5; 10 nucleotides align to TRBD1. Trimming removed 1 base from V and 3 bases from J; junction bases left unmatched: 5. The CDR3 totals 16 residues. Germline CDR1 is SEHNR and CDR2 is FQNEAQ (reference sequence). The CDR3 DNA reads as TGTGCCAGCAGCTTAGTGGACAGGGGGGACAAAGAGACCCAGTACTTC. Residues: CASSLVDRGDKETQYF.

For the CDR3, the DNA is TGTGCCAGCAGGCGACTAGCGGGAGCTTATGAGCAGTTCTTC. Protein: CASRRLAGAYEQFF. The rearrangement joins TRBV6-6 to TRBJ2-1; 12 nucleotides agree with TRBD2. This CDR3 has 14 amino acids. Per germline, CDR1 MNHNY and CDR2 SVGAGI (reference sequence). The J segment lost 8 bases and the V segment lost 6 bases, leaving 5 bases of the junction unmatched.

V gene TRBV4-1 combines with J gene TRBJ2-5; 8 positions match TRBD2. The junction had 7 bases not matched to a gene; V was cut back by 3 bases and J by 1 base. The CDR3 runs 16 residues. CDR1 is MGHRA and CDR2 is YSYEKL in the germline V gene. The CDR3 spells CASSQNSGVGQETQYF. As DNA, the CDR3 is TGCGCCAGCAGCCAGAATAGCGGGGTGGGCCAAGAGACCCAGTACTTC.

The chain employs TRBV7-8 and TRBJ2-1, with TRBD1 matching 7 bases. Unmatched junction bases numbered 15, after V lost 0 bases and J lost 4 bases. Germline V gene data show CDR1 as SGHVS and CDR2 as FQNEAQ. This CDR3 comprises 19 residues. The CDR3 region has the DNA TGTGCCAGCAGCTTAGCTCTCGTGGTCCGGGACAGTCGATACAATGAGCAGTTCTTC. It codes for CASSLALVVRDSRYNEQFF.

This chain uses TRBV28 with TRBJ1-4; TRBD1 matches 9 bases. Germline CDR1 MDHEN, CDR2 SYDVKM. The CDR3 loop spans 15 amino acids. With V trimmed by 5 bases and J by 4 bases, 5 bases remained unmatched. DNA of the CDR3: TGTGCCAGCAGTAACCACAGGGGGCTTAATGAAAAACTGTTTTTT. As protein: CASSNHRGLNEKLFF.

The V call is TRBV28, the J call TRBJ1-5; 7 bases are a match to TRBD1. This CDR3 is 15 amino acids long. After removal of 3 bases from V and 5 bases from J, the junction contained 7 bases not matched to a gene. The germline gives CDR1 MDHEN, CDR2 SYDVKM. The CDR3 region has the DNA TGTGCCAGCAGTTTGCAGGGGGGGCTTTATCAGCCCCAGCATTTT. Protein product: CASSLQGGLYQPQHF.

The chain carries TRBV6-6 and TRBJ1-1; D unresolved. Germline assignment: CDR1 MNHNY and CDR2 SVGAGI (reference sequence). V was pared by 0 bases and J by 2 bases, with 10 bases between. The CDR3 contains 15 residues. The CDR3 nucleotides are TGTGCCAGCAGTTACTCGTCCAGATTTAACACTGAAGCTTTCTTT. Translating gives CASSYSSRFNTEAFF.

The gene calls are TRBV30 and TRBJ1-4; D is possibly TRBD1 (5 bases). V was shortened by 4 bases and J by 8 bases, with 14 bases between the two germline ends. The CDR3 is 13 residues long. Germline CDR1 GTSNPN, CDR2 SVGIG (reference sequence). The CDR3 loop reads CAWTGTIGEKLFF. DNA of the CDR3: TGTGCCTGGACTGGGACCATTGGGGAAAAACTGTTTTTT.

The V and J genes are TRBV7-3 and TRBJ2-1; D is possibly TRBD1 (6 bases). This CDR3 has 16 amino acids. V was clipped by 4 bases and J by 5 bases, with 18 bases between them. In germline, CDR1 is SGHTA, CDR2 FQGTGA. CDR3 loop: CASSSSGAPGDNEQFF. The CDR3, as DNA: TGTGCCAGCAGCTCCTCAGGTGCCCCAGGGGACAATGAGCAGTTCTTC. The full variable domain, in which reference TRBV7-3 and TRBJ2-1 provide the parts outside the CDR3, is GAGVSQTPSNKVTEKGKYVELRCDPISGHTALYWYRQSLGQGPEFLIYFQGTGAADDSGLPNDRFFAVRPEGSVSTLKIQRTERGDSAVYLCASSSSGAPGDNEQFFGPGTRLTVL.

The chain joins TRBV5-1 to TRBJ1-4, with 7 bases that match TRBD1. Trimming removed 4 bases from V and 0 bases from J; junction bases left unmatched: 3. The germline gives CDR1 SGHRS, CDR2 YFSETQ. This CDR3 region has 15 residues. CDR3 coding DNA: TGCGCCAGCAGCAGGACAGGAGCAACTAATGAAAAACTGTTTTTT. Translation: CASSRTGATNEKLFF.

This rearrangement joins TRBV28 to TRBJ1-3; D is unclear. The CDR3 runs 12 residues. Germline V gene sequence: CDR1 MDHEN, CDR2 SYDVKM. CDR3 sequence reads: CGTGRTGNTIYF. The CDR3 coding sequence is TGTGGAACGGGCAGAACTGGAAACACCATATATTTT.

V usage is TRBV29-1 and J usage is TRBJ1-2, with a tentative D call TRBD1 (6 bases). Germline values: CDR1 SQVTM, CDR2 ANQGSEA. The CDR3 runs to 16 residues. V gave up 7 bases and J gave up 0 bases, with 21 bases separating them. CDR3 amino acids: CSANLGQSTTNYGYTF. DNA of the CDR3: TGCAGCGCGAATTTGGGACAATCCACGACTAACTATGGCTACACCTTC.

V usage is TRBV4-1 and J usage is TRBJ2-7; 7 nucleotides line up with TRBD2. The germline V gene encodes CDR1 MGHRA and CDR2 YSYEKL. CDR3 length equals 14 residues. After removal of 3 bases from V and 4 bases from J, the junction contained 6 bases not matched to a gene. The CDR3: CASSQGRESYEQYF. CDR3 bases: TGCGCCAGCAGCCAGGGGCGGGAGTCTTACGAGCAGTACTTC.

The chain links TRBV5-1 to TRBJ1-2; the D gene is possibly TRBD1 (6 bases). The V gene's germline CDR1 is SGHRS and CDR2 YFSETQ. The CDR3 totals 16 residues. Trimming shortened V by 4 bases and J by 6 bases, and 22 bases separated the two germline ends. The CDR3 spells CASSPARTGYGDGYTF. The DNA of the CDR3 is TGCGCCAGCAGCCCGGCGCGCACAGGGTATGGCGATGGCTACACCTTC.

This clone has more than one count but fewer than ten. The chain employs TRBV19 and TRBJ1-1, with no clear D. The CDR3 has 14 residues. V shed 1 base and J shed 0 bases, with 6 bases lying between them. Germline lookup yields CDR1 LNHDA and CDR2 SQIVND (reference sequence). The CDR3 region has the DNA TGTGCCAGTAGTATAGGACCCATGAACACTGAAGCTTTCTTT. Its translation is CASSIGPMNTEAFF.

V gene TRBV28 combines with J gene TRBJ1-3; D gene unclear. Germline V gene data show CDR1 as MDHEN and CDR2 as SYDVKM. V shed 4 bases and J shed 3 bases, with 10 bases lying between them. The CDR3 length is 14 residues. CDR3 coding DNA: TGTGCCAGCAGTTGGAGCCGGCTTGGAAACACCATATATTTT. Residues: CASSWSRLGNTIYF. The full variable domain, rest sourced from reference TRBV28 and TRBJ1-3, is DVKVTQSSRYLVKRTGEKVFLECVQDMDHENMFWYRQDPGLGLRLIYFSYDVKMKEKGDIPEGYSVSREKKERFSLILESASTNQTSMYLCASSWSRLGNTIYFGEGSWLTVV.

The chain carries TRBV14 and TRBJ1-2; D unclear. V shed 0 bases and J shed 4 bases, with 12 bases lying between them. CDR1 and CDR2 (germline): SGHDN, FVKESK. This CDR3 contains 15 residues. The DNA for the CDR3 is TGTGCCAGCAGCCAAGATCAAGGCTGGATCTATGGCTACACCTTC. This encodes CASSQDQGWIYGYTF. Looking up the rest from reference TRBV14 and TRBJ1-2 gives the full variable domain: EAGVTQFPSHSVIEKGQTVTLRCDPISGHDNLYWYRRVMGKEIKFLLHFVKESKQDESGMPNNRFLAERTGGTYSTLKVQPAELEDSGVYFCASSQDQGWIYGYTFGSGTRLTVV.

The table lists this clone with a few counts. This chain connects TRBV14 to TRBJ1-5, with a weak D call TRBD1 (5 bases). The CDR3 consists of 13 residues. The V and J ends lost 4 bases and 3 bases respectively, with 7 bases between them. Looked up from germline, CDR1 is SGHDN and CDR2 is FVKESK. CDR3 in amino acids: CASSRDHNQPQHF. DNA for the CDR3: TGTGCCAGCAGCCGGGACCACAATCAGCCCCAGCATTTT.

This clone was seen once. The CDR3 is CASTSPPGINTEAFF. DNA of the CDR3: TGTGCCAGCACCAGCCCCCCAGGGATCAACACTGAAGCTTTCTTT. The J gene is TRBJ1-1, the V gene TRBV9, with D possibly matching TRBD1 (5 bases). Deletions cut 6 bases from V and 2 bases from J, with 17 bases between. There are 15 residues in the CDR3. Germline lookup yields CDR1 SGDLS and CDR2 YYNGEE.

The chain links TRBV5-1 to TRBJ2-1; unclear D gene. V was shortened by 4 bases and J by 2 bases, with 13 bases between the two germline ends. The CDR3 is 15 residues long. Germline loops: CDR1 SGHRS, CDR2 YFSETQ. The CDR3 region is CASSPHAVPYNEQFF. The CDR3 nucleotides are TGCGCCAGCAGCCCACATGCGGTCCCCTACAATGAGCAGTTCTTC.

The sample holds one count of this clone. The chain uses TRBV19 and TRBJ2-6, with D hard to call. Germline-derived CDR1 and CDR2 are LNHDA and SQIVND (reference sequence). Trimming removed 3 bases at V and 0 bases at J, with 6 bases between. The CDR3 sequence is 15 residues long. The CDR3 loop reads CASSIEFSGANVLTF. The CDR3 nucleotides are TGTGCCAGTAGTATTGAGTTCTCTGGGGCCAACGTCCTGACTTTC. The variable domain in full, completed from reference TRBV19 and TRBJ2-6, reads DGGITQSPKYLFRKEGQNVTLSCEQNLNHDAMYWYRQDPGQGLRLIYYSQIVNDFQKGDIAEGYSVSREKKESFPLTVTSAQKNPTAFYLCASSIEFSGANVLTFGAGSRLTVL.

V gene TRBV19 combines with J gene TRBJ2-7; a possible D gene is TRBD2 (6 bases). This CDR3 contains 15 residues. The ends were cut back, 5 bases at V and 5 bases at J, with 19 bases in the middle. In germline, CDR1 is LNHDA, CDR2 SQIVND (reference sequence). The CDR3 sequence is CASSLQVGGAHEQYF. For the CDR3, the DNA is TGTGCCAGTAGTCTCCAGGTGGGGGGTGCCCACGAGCAGTACTTC.

V is TRBV6-5 and J is TRBJ2-2, with TRBD2 as a possible D gene (6 bases). The CDR3 extends over 16 amino acids. Germline loops: CDR1 MNHEY, CDR2 SVGAGI. V lost 3 bases to trimming and J lost 1 base, with 12 bases between them. The CDR3 spells CASSYSPSENTGELFF. The CDR3 DNA reads as TGTGCCAGCAGTTATTCCCCTAGCGAGAACACCGGGGAGCTGTTTTTT.

J is TRBJ2-6 and V is TRBV7-9; 7 bases are a match to TRBD1. The CDR3 is 15 amino acids. V was pared by 4 bases and J by 1 base, with 1 base of the junction left unmatched. The germline V gene encodes CDR1 SEHNR and CDR2 FQNEAQ (reference sequence). The CDR3 DNA sequence: TGTGCCAGCAGCTCGACAGGGTCTGGGGCCAACGTCCTGACTTTC. Translating gives CASSSTGSGANVLTF.

In this sample, this clone turned up a few times. This CDR3 is CASSPGRDSYEQYF. In nucleotides, the CDR3 is TGTGCCAGCTCACCAGGTAGGGACTCCTACGAGCAGTACTTC. This chain connects TRBV18 to TRBJ2-7; D uncertain. The CDR3 is made up of 14 amino acids. V gave up 2 bases and J gave up 0 bases, with 8 bases separating them. Per the germline V gene, CDR1 is KGHSH and CDR2 is LQKENI.

The chain combines TRBV19 with TRBJ2-5, with TRBD2 matching over 12 bases. The CDR3 loop spans 16 amino acids. The trim removed 4 bases at V and 5 bases at J, leaving 8 bases unmatched. CDR1 LNHDA and CDR2 SQIVND come from the germline V gene (reference sequence). Here the CDR3 reads CASSKASGGAPETQYF. The DNA of the CDR3 is TGTGCCAGTAGTAAGGCTAGCGGGGGGGCCCCTGAGACCCAGTACTTC. Full variable domain (remainder filled in from reference TRBV19 and TRBJ2-5): DGGITQSPKYLFRKEGQNVTLSCEQNLNHDAMYWYRQDPGQGLRLIYYSQIVNDFQKGDIAEGYSVSREKKESFPLTVTSAQKNPTAFYLCASSKASGGAPETQYFGPGTRLLVL.

The rearrangement joins TRBV27 to TRBJ2-1, with 9 bases identical to TRBD2. Germline V lookup: CDR1 MNHEY, CDR2 SMNVEV (reference sequence). J lost 4 bases, V lost 5 bases, and 3 bases had no gene match. CDR3 length equals 14 residues. For the CDR3, the DNA is TGTGCCAGCAGTAGACTAGCGGAATACAATGAGCAGTTCTTC. Translation gives CASSRLAEYNEQFF.

The V call is TRBV30, the J call TRBJ2-3, with 9 bases aligning to TRBD2. CDR1 and CDR2 (germline): GTSNPN, SVGIG (reference sequence). Trimming took 6 bases from V and 4 from J; bases not matched to a gene: 5. The CDR3 consists of 13 residues. CDR3 region: CACSAGGPDTQYF. In DNA form, the CDR3 reads TGTGCCTGCTCAGCGGGAGGTCCAGATACGCAGTATTTT.

The rearrangement links TRBV28 to TRBJ2-4, with TRBD2 matching over 8 bases. V gave up 6 bases and J gave up 0 bases; unmatched junction bases: 13. The CDR3 runs 18 residues. Germline assignment: CDR1 MDHEN and CDR2 SYDVKM. This CDR3 reads CASRPGGSSGLAKNIQYF. Here the CDR3 DNA reads TGTGCCAGCAGACCCGGAGGGTCTAGCGGGTTAGCCAAAAACATTCAGTACTTC.

V and J are TRBV7-2 and TRBJ1-5, with D maybe TRBD1 (6 bases). This CDR3 contains 16 residues. Germline V gene lookup returns CDR1 SGHTA and CDR2 FQGNSA. V was shortened by 2 bases and J by 4 bases, with 15 bases between the two germline ends. Here the CDR3 DNA reads TGTGCCAGCAGCTTACCCCCGGGACAACGAAATCAGCCCCAGCATTTT. Residues: CASSLPPGQRNQPQHF.